The 20 T cell receptor beta chains in this list originate from one sample, sequenced in a study of blood T cell repertoires in COVID-19. Assay: immunoSEQ multiplex PCR; the TCRdb copy retains only in-frame clones and omits some. Of approximately 47,000 clones in the sample, around 80% are singletons; the top ten hold over 8.5%. The sample taken for sequencing was peripheral blood. The receptor set was obtained from a man aged 60 to 75 with acute or convalescent COVID-19.

This chain uses TRBV29-1 with TRBJ2-5, with D possibly matching TRBD2 (5 bases). Deletions cut 8 bases from V and 5 bases from J, with 15 bases between. Germline V gene lookup returns CDR1 SQVTM and CDR2 ANQGSEA. CDR3 length: 12 residues. CDR3 coding DNA: TGCAGCCAACCCGGGGAGCGGGAGACCCAGTACTTC. Translating gives CSQPGERETQYF.

The V and J genes are TRBV11-2 and TRBJ1-5; D is undetermined. The ends were cut back, 1 base at V and 3 bases at J, with 10 bases in the middle. The CDR3 totals 15 residues. Germline V CDR1 and CDR2: SGHAT, FQNNGV. The CDR3 sequence is CASSLAGNPNQPQHF. For the CDR3, the DNA is TGTGCCAGCAGCTTAGCCGGGAACCCCAATCAGCCCCAGCATTTT.

This chain joins TRBV24-1 and TRBJ1-5, with 9 nucleotides matching TRBD1. The trim removed 4 bases at V and 5 bases at J, leaving 5 bases unmatched. The germline V gene encodes CDR1 KGHDR and CDR2 SFDVKD. This CDR3 is built from 15 residues. CDR3 coding DNA: TGTGCCACCAGTGAACGGGGACAGGGCGATCAGCCCCAGCATTTT. The encoded protein is CATSERGQGDQPQHF.

The chain uses TRBV11-3 and TRBJ1-3; 8 bases line up with TRBD1. CDR3 length: 16 residues. From germline, CDR1 is SGHNT and CDR2 YENEEA. The V gene end was trimmed by 5 bases and the J gene end by 0 bases; junction bases not matched to a gene: 6. CDR3 DNA sequence: TGTGCCAGCAGCCGACAGGGGTCTAGCTCTGGAAACACCATATATTTT. Its protein is CASSRQGSSSGNTIYF.

V gene TRBV7-6 combines with J gene TRBJ1-5; maybe TRBD1 (5 bases). Trimming took 2 bases from V and 10 from J, leaving 15 bases between them. The germline CDR1 and CDR2 sequences are SGHVS and FNYEAQ. The CDR3 totals 14 residues. This chain's CDR3 is CASSLKGEGGPQHF. The CDR3 DNA reads as TGTGCCAGCAGCTTAAAAGGGGAGGGCGGACCCCAGCATTTT.

The gene calls are TRBV6-5 and TRBJ2-7, with D tentatively TRBD1 (5 bases). CDR1 is MNHEY and CDR2 is SVGAGI in the germline V gene. This CDR3 has 13 residues. The V gene lost 5 bases and the J gene lost 3 bases, with 11 bases spanning the gap. CDR3 in amino acids: CASSQTGDYEQYF. CDR3 nucleotides: TGTGCCAGCAGTCAAACAGGAGACTACGAGCAGTACTTC.

The CDR3 here is CASSVGGNDHFGQPQHF. The CDR3 DNA is TGTGCCAGCAGCGTTGGCGGGAACGACCATTTCGGTCAGCCCCAGCATTTT. The V and J genes are TRBV9 and TRBJ1-5, with D hard to call. CDR3 length: 17 amino acids. V was pared by 2 bases and J by 6 bases, with 21 bases between. Germline V gene lookup returns CDR1 SGDLS and CDR2 YYNGEE.

The table lists this clone with a few counts. The chain uses TRBV19 and TRBJ2-7, with D maybe TRBD1 (5 bases). This CDR3 spans 13 amino acids. Germline-derived CDR1 and CDR2 are LNHDA and SQIVND (reference sequence). V was shortened by 7 bases and J by 4 bases, with 14 bases between the two germline ends. The DNA of the CDR3 is TGTGCCAGTACCCCCCAGGGCGGTTACGAGCAGTACTTC. Translated, it gives CASTPQGGYEQYF. Using reference TRBV19 and TRBJ2-7 for the parts outside the CDR3, the full variable domain is DGGITQSPKYLFRKEGQNVTLSCEQNLNHDAMYWYRQDPGQGLRLIYYSQIVNDFQKGDIAEGYSVSREKKESFPLTVTSAQKNPTAFYLCASTPQGGYEQYFGPGTRLTVT.

V gene TRBV24-1 combines with J gene TRBJ2-5; a possible D gene is TRBD1 (5 bases). The CDR3 spans 14 residues. Trimming stripped 3 bases from V and 2 bases from J, with 9 bases between. The germline gives CDR1 KGHDR, CDR2 SFDVKD. The CDR3 spells CATSDPRDQETQYF. The CDR3 bases are TGTGCCACCAGTGATCCCAGGGATCAAGAGACCCAGTACTTC.

The chain carries TRBV5-6 and TRBJ1-1; possibly TRBD1 for D (6 bases). Germline V gives CDR1 SGHDT, CDR2 YYEEEE. Trimming removed 1 base at V and 4 bases at J, with 17 bases between. This CDR3 spans 16 amino acids. DNA of the CDR3: TGTGCCAGCAGCTTGTCACAGGGAAGTCGGAGCACTGAAGCTTTCTTT. Protein sequence: CASSLSQGSRSTEAFF.

This chain links TRBV29-1 with TRBJ1-2, with a possible D match to TRBD1 (6 bases). Germline CDR1 SQVTM, CDR2 ANQGSEA. Trimming took 0 bases from V and 5 from J, leaving 13 bases between them. There are 14 residues in the CDR3. CDR3 in DNA: TGCAGCGTTGAAGAGGGGGGGCGTGGATATGGCTACACCTTC. Protein product: CSVEEGGRGYGYTF.

V usage is TRBV30 and J usage is TRBJ1-5, with 8 bases identical to TRBD1. This CDR3 has 15 residues. V was pared by 0 bases and J by 4 bases, with 5 bases of the junction left unmatched. Germline CDR1 GTSNPN, CDR2 SVGIG (reference sequence). As DNA, the CDR3 is TGTGCCTGGAGTGTAGTTAACAGGGGGAATCAGCCCCAGCATTTT. Translated, it gives CAWSVVNRGNQPQHF. Full variable domain (rest looked up from reference TRBV30 and TRBJ1-5): SQTIHQWPATLVQPVGSPLSLECTVEGTSNPNLYWYRQAAGRGLQLLFYSVGIGQISSEVPQNLSASRPQDRQFILSSKKLLLSDSGFYLCAWSVVNRGNQPQHFGDGTRLSIL.

V gene TRBV4-1 combines with J gene TRBJ2-3, with TRBD2 identical over 9 bases. Trimming at V came to 4 bases and at J to 0 bases, leaving 2 bases not matched to a gene. This CDR3 spans 15 amino acids. In germline, CDR1 is MGHRA, CDR2 YSYEKL. CDR3: CASSRTSASTDTQYF. In DNA form, the CDR3 reads TGCGCCAGCAGCCGGACTAGCGCTAGCACAGATACGCAGTATTTT.

CDR3 bases: TGTGCCAGCAGCCAAAGTCAGGGATTGTGGAGCAATCAGCCCCAGCATTTT. This codes for CASSQSQGLWSNQPQHF. The rearrangement uses TRBV3-1 (or the pseudogene TRBV3-2) and TRBJ1-5; D possibly corresponds to TRBD1 (5 bases). Germline V CDR1 and CDR2: LGHDT, YNNKEL (reference sequence). CDR3 length: 17 residues. Trimming removed 2 bases at V and 1 base at J, with 15 bases between.

V usage is TRBV25-1 and J usage is TRBJ1-2, with a possible D match to TRBD1 (5 bases). Between the trimmed V and J ends, which lost 7 bases and 7 bases, there was a span of 19 bases. In germline, CDR1 is MGHDK, CDR2 SYGVNS. The CDR3 is made up of 14 amino acids. The CDR3: CASTRGGSASGYTF. The CDR3 DNA is TGTGCCAGCACCCGGGGGGGTTCCGCTAGTGGCTACACCTTC.

This sequence joins TRBV4-1 and TRBJ1-2, with D hard to call. From germline, CDR1 is MGHRA and CDR2 YSYEKL. The V end was cut by 1 base, the J end by 8 bases, with 17 bases between. The CDR3 spans 15 residues. The CDR3 here is CASSQVLTPRAGYTF. DNA for the CDR3: TGCGCCAGCAGCCAAGTGCTGACTCCCAGAGCAGGCTACACCTTC.

The chain combines TRBV11-1 with TRBJ2-1, with a tentative D call TRBD1 (6 bases). The CDR3 spans 15 residues. CDR1 is SGHAT and CDR2 is FQDESV in the germline V gene (reference sequence). The V and J ends lost 3 bases and 5 bases respectively, with 14 bases between them. This CDR3 is CASSFHRALDNEQFF. CDR3 DNA sequence: TGTGCCAGCAGCTTCCACAGGGCGTTAGACAATGAGCAGTTCTTC.

The V call is TRBV6-1, the J call TRBJ1-4; D gene ambiguous. This CDR3 contains 13 residues. Trimming took off 3 bases at V and 10 bases at J, with 12 bases between the two ends. Germline V CDR1 and CDR2: MNHNS, SASEGT. Written as DNA, the CDR3 is TGTGCCAGCAGTGATTCGATTGGAGGAAAACTGTTTTTT. This gives the protein CASSDSIGGKLFF.

CDR3 amino acids: CASSEGPGSYYGYTF. CDR3 nucleotides: TGTGCCAGCAGTGAAGGGCCAGGGTCTTACTATGGCTACACCTTC. This sequence joins TRBV2 and TRBJ1-2, with D possibly matching TRBD1 (5 bases). The germline V gene encodes CDR1 SNHLY and CDR2 FYNNEI. This CDR3 comprises 15 residues. Trimming left V 1 base short and J 3 bases short, with 12 bases between. The full variable domain, completed using reference TRBV2 and TRBJ1-2, is EPEVTQTPSHQVTQMGQEVILRCVPISNHLYFYWYRQILGQKVEFLVSFYNNEISEKSEIFDDQFSVERPDGSNFTLKIRSTKLEDSAMYFCASSEGPGSYYGYTFGSGTRLTVV.

The chain employs TRBV30 and TRBJ1-3; maybe TRBD1 (5 bases). Germline V CDR1 and CDR2: GTSNPN, SVGIG (reference sequence). There are 14 residues in the CDR3. Trimming stripped 6 bases from V and 0 bases from J, with 12 bases between. CDR3 loop: CACPDRISGNTIYF. CDR3 bases: TGTGCCTGCCCCGACAGAATCTCTGGAAACACCATATATTTT.